This TCR beta chain came from a study of cytomegalovirus exposure and HLA in healthy donors. Germline assignment: CDR1 KGHSH and CDR2 LQKENI. The V segment lost 5 bases and the J segment 5 bases; nucleotides outside the gene matches: 9. This CDR3 is built from 15 residues. The PCR employed 60 Vbeta primers together with 13 Jbeta primers. Using immunoSEQ multiplex PCR, the repertoire was profiled, and TCRdb retains in-frame clones only, with some absent. The sample includes over 95,000 clones, approximately 80% of them seen just once. With regard to this clone: As yet, its antigen is unknown.

General study points: Earlier findings revealed that most TCR beta V segments proved productive either about 90% or about 30% of the time. Cytomegalovirus-associated status was assigned to about 160 TCR beta chains.

This TCR derives from a man in his forties in good health and CMV-seropositive. The V gene is TRBV18, the J gene TRBJ1-2; the match to TRBD1 covers 9 bases. Sequenced sample: PBMCs. In nucleotides, the CDR3 is TGTGCCAGCTCAACCAGTCAGGACAGGGGATATGGCTACACCTTC. Its protein product is CASSTSQDRGYGYTF.